These 19 T cell receptor beta chains originate from one sample sequenced in a study of vaccination effects on CD4 cells after COVID-19 (dated by TCRdb to between 2022 and 2023). In the ViraFEST assay, PBMC were stimulated with viral peptide pools, and antigen-specific CD4+ T cell clonotypes were then identified by expansion using TCR sequencing. After around 11 days of culture, CD4+ T cells were isolated with the EasySep CD4+ T cell isolation kit. The absence of prior SARS-CoV-2 infection in healthy vaccine recipients was confirmed by negative nucleocapsid antibodies before and after vaccination. The receptor library was made with the immunoSEQ multiplex PCR assay. Entries here come from immuneACCESS through TCRdb and include only in-frame sequences with V and J called. Some clones fail to appear in such tables; in the studies checked, an unresolved V gene covers under half of the shortfall, and the cause of the remainder is unknown. Within this sample are roughly 67,000 clones, with 60% to 85% of them counted one time only. Roughly a tenth of the sample rests with the top ten.

These receptors are not linked to any known antigen. The sequencing used CD4+ T cells from PBMCs cultured with SARS-CoV-2 spike peptides, collected before COVID-19 vaccination. The cell subset or site label corresponds to: SARS-CoV-2 spike overlapping peptide pool stimulation. All receptors derive from a human donor who received a COVID-19 vaccine.

J is TRBJ1-6 and V is TRBV4-1, with 9 bases matching TRBD1. The length of the CDR3 is 18 residues. V gave up 4 bases and J gave up 6 bases; unmatched junction bases: 13. The germline CDR1 and CDR2 sequences are MGHRA and YSYEKL. The CDR3 nucleotides read TGCGCCAGCAGCCCGGGACAGGGTTACGCTAGCGGTAATTCACCCCTCCACTTT. Amino acids: CASSPGQGYASGNSPLHF.

V and J are TRBV7-2 and TRBJ1-2, with D uncertain. V lost 2 bases and J 7 bases, leaving 5 bases between the germline ends. The CDR3 totals 11 residues. Looked up from germline, CDR1 is SGHTA and CDR2 is FQGNSA. The CDR3 loop reads CASSLSAGYTF. As DNA, the CDR3 is TGTGCCAGCAGCTTATCGGCTGGCTACACCTTC. Using reference TRBV7-2 and TRBJ1-2 for the parts outside the CDR3, the full variable domain is GAGVSQSPSNKVTEKGKDVELRCDPISGHTALYWYRQSLGQGLEFLIYFQGNSAPDKSGLPSDRFSAERTGGSVSTLTIQRTQQEDSAVYLCASSLSAGYTFGSGTRLTVV.

The chain links TRBV7-6 to TRBJ1-4; 11 nucleotides line up with TRBD1. This CDR3 region has 22 residues. Germline V lookup: CDR1 SGHVS, CDR2 FNYEAQ. Trimming took 5 bases from V and 0 from J; bases not matched to a gene: 20. Here the CDR3 DNA reads TGTGCCAGCAGCCCCAGGCCCGGGGACAGGGGGATTGTTCGCTCAACTAATGAAAAACTGTTTTTT. Residues: CASSPRPGDRGIVRSTNEKLFF.

The chain links TRBV7-3 to TRBJ2-3, with TRBD2 matching 9 bases. J was trimmed by 6 bases and V by 4 bases; bases with no gene match: 8. Germline values: CDR1 SGHTA, CDR2 FQGTGA. The CDR3 length is 15 residues. CDR3 amino acids: CASSSQTGLADTQYF. CDR3 nucleotides: TGTGCCAGCAGCTCCCAAACCGGACTAGCGGATACGCAGTATTTT.

The chain links TRBV24-1 to TRBJ2-1; TRBD2 aligns across 9 bases. In germline, CDR1 is KGHDR, CDR2 SFDVKD. This CDR3 region has 16 residues. J gave up 1 base and V 4 bases, and 4 bases lay outside the gene matches. The CDR3 region is CATSDPSGASYNEQFF. The CDR3 nucleotides are TGTGCCACCAGTGACCCTAGCGGGGCTTCCTACAATGAGCAGTTCTTC.

The V and J genes are TRBV5-6 and TRBJ1-6, with D perhaps matching TRBD1 (5 bases). CDR3 length: 16 residues. Trimming stripped 2 bases from V and 1 base from J, with 10 bases between. Germline values: CDR1 SGHDT, CDR2 YYEEEE. CDR3 loop: CASSFREGSYNSPLHF. CDR3 bases: TGTGCCAGCAGCTTCAGGGAGGGGTCCTATAATTCACCCCTCCACTTT.

This sequence joins TRBV7-2 and TRBJ1-4; 10 positions agree with TRBD1. Germline CDR1 reads SGHTA; CDR2 reads FQGNSA. The CDR3 is 16 amino acids. The V gene end was trimmed by 3 bases and the J gene end by 8 bases; junction bases not matched to a gene: 9. This CDR3 reads CASSFRRQGAGEKLFF. The CDR3 DNA follows: TGTGCCAGCAGCTTTAGACGACAGGGGGCGGGGGAAAAACTGTTTTTT. The full variable domain, with the rest looked up from reference TRBV7-2 and TRBJ1-4, is GAGVSQSPSNKVTEKGKDVELRCDPISGHTALYWYRQSLGQGLEFLIYFQGNSAPDKSGLPSDRFSAERTGGSVSTLTIQRTQQEDSAVYLCASSFRRQGAGEKLFFGSGTQLSVL.

The rearrangement uses TRBV29-1 and TRBJ1-1, with no clear D. Per germline, CDR1 SQVTM and CDR2 ANQGSEA. This CDR3 region has 12 residues. With 6 bases removed from V and 2 bases from J, the gap between germline ends came to 10 bases. The DNA of the CDR3 is TGCAGCGTCCGAAGGGATAACACTGAAGCTTTCTTT. Translated: CSVRRDNTEAFF.

The chain is built from TRBV25-1 and TRBJ2-5; D might be TRBD2 (6 bases). There are 15 residues in the CDR3. V lost 4 bases and J lost 1, with 13 bases in between. Per germline, CDR1 MGHDK and CDR2 SYGVNS. The CDR3 sequence: CASSAPGGAQETQYF. Here the CDR3 DNA reads TGTGCCAGCAGTGCCCCCGGGGGTGCCCAAGAGACCCAGTACTTC. The full variable domain, in which reference TRBV25-1 and TRBJ2-5 provide the parts outside the CDR3, is EADIYQTPRYLVIGTGKKITLECSQTMGHDKMYWYQQDPGMELHLIHYSYGVNSTEKGDLSSESTVSRIRTEHFPLTLESARPSHTSQYLCASSAPGGAQETQYFGPGTRLLVL.

V and J are TRBV24-1 and TRBJ1-1; TRBD1 might be the D (6 bases). CDR3 size: 13 residues. The germline V gene encodes CDR1 KGHDR and CDR2 SFDVKD. Between the trimmed V and J ends, which lost 6 bases and 5 bases, there was a span of 12 bases. CDR3 sequence: CATSPTGLTEAFF. The CDR3 DNA sequence: TGTGCCACCAGTCCAACAGGGTTAACTGAAGCTTTCTTT.

This clone was picked up one time. The chain has TRBV27 and TRBJ2-3, with 7 bases that match TRBD1. Germline trimming cut 5 bases from V and 6 bases from J; bases unmatched to any gene: 8. This CDR3 region has 14 residues. Germline CDR1 MNHEY, CDR2 SMNVEV (reference sequence). The CDR3 loop reads CASSPGQIMDTQYF. The CDR3 region has the DNA TGTGCCAGCAGTCCGGGACAGATCATGGATACGCAGTATTTT.

Only a few counts were recorded for this clone. V usage is TRBV7-2 and J usage is TRBJ1-5; 8 nucleotides align to TRBD1. The CDR3 extends over 14 amino acids. Germline lookup yields CDR1 SGHTA and CDR2 FQGNSA. After removal of 3 bases from V and 2 bases from J, the junction contained 0 bases not matched to a gene. CDR3 in amino acids: CASSLTGGNQPQHF. CDR3 DNA sequence: TGTGCCAGCAGCTTGACAGGGGGCAATCAGCCCCAGCATTTT.

The V and J genes are TRBV30 and TRBJ1-2; 7 nucleotides match TRBD1. Germline V gene lookup returns CDR1 GTSNPN and CDR2 SVGIG (reference sequence). CDR3 length equals 14 residues. Germline trimming cut 2 bases from V and 8 bases from J; bases unmatched to any gene: 11. CDR3 DNA sequence: TGTGCCTGGAGTCGGGGGGAGGGGGCAAGAGGCTACACCTTC. Protein product: CAWSRGEGARGYTF.

The V gene is TRBV29-1, the J gene TRBJ1-2; D not resolved. The CDR3 has 11 residues. Trimming removed 7 bases at V and 7 bases at J, with 13 bases between. Germline V lookup: CDR1 SQVTM, CDR2 ANQGSEA. The CDR3 DNA is TGCAGCGAACTAGGTCGGGCTGGCTACACCTTC. Encoded protein: CSELGRAGYTF.

This sequence joins TRBV5-1 and TRBJ2-1; D may be TRBD2 (5 bases). Germline lookup yields CDR1 SGHRS and CDR2 YFSETQ. V lost 4 bases, J lost 2 bases, and 10 bases lay in between. CDR3 length: 14 amino acids. The CDR3 DNA reads TGCGCCAGCAGCCCCTCTAGCACCTACAATGAGCAGTTCTTC. Its protein product is CASSPSSTYNEQFF.

J is TRBJ2-2 and V is TRBV5-1, with 9 nucleotides matching TRBD1. The CDR3 is 21 residues long. The J segment lost 0 bases and the V segment lost 3 bases, leaving 18 bases of the junction unmatched. Germline CDR1 SGHRS, CDR2 YFSETQ. The CDR3 region has the DNA TGCGCCAGCAGCTGGAAACCGGGACAGGGTCCGTTAAGCCCGAACACCGGGGAGCTGTTTTTT. Its protein product is CASSWKPGQGPLSPNTGELFF.

The CDR3 DNA reads TGTGCCAGCGGGACAGGGGGCCTGGGGGAGCAGTTCTTC. This gives the protein CASGTGGLGEQFF. The chain links TRBV5-5 to TRBJ2-1; the match to TRBD1 covers 12 bases. The CDR3 has 13 residues. The V and J ends lost 7 bases and 10 bases, in that order; junction bases with no gene match: 6. Per the germline V gene, CDR1 is SGHKS and CDR2 is YYEKEE (reference sequence).

CDR3 nucleotides: TGTGCCTGGAAGTATAAGGGCGGGGACTATGGCTACACCTTC. It specifies CAWKYKGGDYGYTF. The chain employs TRBV30 and TRBJ1-2; no firm D call. The CDR3 has 14 residues. Germline lookup yields CDR1 GTSNPN and CDR2 SVGIG (reference sequence). V was clipped by 4 bases and J by 3 bases, with 15 bases between them.

In this sample, this clone turned up once. V gene TRBV5-1 combines with J gene TRBJ1-1; D might be TRBD1 (5 bases). Trimming stripped 4 bases from V and 1 base from J, with 8 bases between. CDR3 length: 13 residues. Germline CDR1 reads SGHRS; CDR2 reads YFSETQ. The CDR3 nucleotides read TGCGCCAGCAGCCCCGGACAGAACACTGAAGCTTTCTTT. Translation gives CASSPGQNTEAFF. The full variable domain, rest sourced from reference TRBV5-1 and TRBJ1-1, is KAGVTQTPRYLIKTRGQQVTLSCSPISGHRSVSWYQQTPGQGLQFLFEYFSETQRNKGNFPGRFSGRQFSNSRSEMNVSTLELGDSALYLCASSPGQNTEAFFGQGTRLTVV.